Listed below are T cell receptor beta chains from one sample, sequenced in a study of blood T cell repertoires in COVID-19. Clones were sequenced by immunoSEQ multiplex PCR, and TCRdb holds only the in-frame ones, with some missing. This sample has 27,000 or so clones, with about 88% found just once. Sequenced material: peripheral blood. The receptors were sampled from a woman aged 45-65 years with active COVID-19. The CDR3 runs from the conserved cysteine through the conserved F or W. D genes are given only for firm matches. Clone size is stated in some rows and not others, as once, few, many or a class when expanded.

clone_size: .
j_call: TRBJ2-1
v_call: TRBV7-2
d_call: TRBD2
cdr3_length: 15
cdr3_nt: TGTGCCAGCAGCCCGGGGGGAGCGATCCTCTGGGAGCAGTTCTTC
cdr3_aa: CASSPGGAILWEQFF

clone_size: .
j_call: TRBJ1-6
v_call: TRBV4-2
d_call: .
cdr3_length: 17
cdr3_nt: TGTGCCAGCAGCCAAGCCCAAGGCGAGACAGTGAATTCACCCCTCCACTTT
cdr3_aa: CASSQAQGETVNSPLHF

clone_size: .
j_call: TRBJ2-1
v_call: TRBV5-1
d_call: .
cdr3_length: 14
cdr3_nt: TGCGCCAGCAGCTTGGGGAGGGTGTCAGATGAGCAGTTCTTC
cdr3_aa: CASSLGRVSDEQFF

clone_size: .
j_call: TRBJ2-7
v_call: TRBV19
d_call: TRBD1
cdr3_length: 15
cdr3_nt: TGTGCCAGTAGTATGGGACAGGGTCTCTCCTACGAGCAGTACTTC
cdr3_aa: CASSMGQGLSYEQYF

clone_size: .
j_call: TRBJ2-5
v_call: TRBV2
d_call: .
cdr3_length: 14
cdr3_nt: TGTGCCAGCAGTGAACGGCTAGCTGGGGAGACCCAGTACTTC
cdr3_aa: CASSERLAGETQYF

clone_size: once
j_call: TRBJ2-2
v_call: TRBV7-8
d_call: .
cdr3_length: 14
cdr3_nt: TGTGCCAGCAGCTTAGCAGGGGCCCCCGGGGAGCTGTTTTTT
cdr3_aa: CASSLAGAPGELFF

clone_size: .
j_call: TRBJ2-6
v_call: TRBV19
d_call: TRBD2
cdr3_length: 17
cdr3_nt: TGTGCCAGTAGTGGGCGGGAGGTTGGCGCTGGGGCCAACGTCCTGACTTTC
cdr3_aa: CASSGREVGAGANVLTF

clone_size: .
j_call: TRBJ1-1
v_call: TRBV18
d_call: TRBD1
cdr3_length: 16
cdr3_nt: TGTGCCAGCTCACCAGGGACAGGGGGTATTAGGACTGAAGCTTTCTTT
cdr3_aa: CASSPGTGGIRTEAFF

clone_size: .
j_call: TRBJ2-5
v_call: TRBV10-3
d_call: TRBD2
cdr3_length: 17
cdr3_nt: TGTGCCACGGAGACCGGGACTAGCGGGAGGGGGCAAGAGACCCAGTACTTC
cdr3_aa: CATETGTSGRGQETQYF

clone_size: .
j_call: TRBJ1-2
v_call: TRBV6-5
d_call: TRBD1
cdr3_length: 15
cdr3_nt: TGTGCCAGCAGTAGTACCCAGGGGGGAATTGGTGGCTACACCTTC
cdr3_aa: CASSSTQGGIGGYTF

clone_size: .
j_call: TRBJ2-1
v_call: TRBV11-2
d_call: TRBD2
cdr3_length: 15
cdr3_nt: TGTGCCAGCAGACTGGGGACTAGCGCATACAATGAGCAGTTCTTC
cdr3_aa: CASRLGTSAYNEQFF

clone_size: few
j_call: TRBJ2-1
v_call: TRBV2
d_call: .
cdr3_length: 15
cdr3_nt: TGTGCCAGCAGTGAGAATGAGGTAACACTGAATGAGCAGTTCTTC
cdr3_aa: CASSENEVTLNEQFF

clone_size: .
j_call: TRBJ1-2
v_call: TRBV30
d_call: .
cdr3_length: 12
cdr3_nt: TGTGCCTGGAGTTCGACAGGCGAGGGCTACACCTTC
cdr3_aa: CAWSSTGEGYTF

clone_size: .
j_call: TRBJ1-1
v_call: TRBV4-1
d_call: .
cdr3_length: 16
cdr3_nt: TGCGCCAGCAGCCACCTTCCGGGACAACAAAACACTGAAGCTTTCTTT
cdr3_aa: CASSHLPGQQNTEAFF

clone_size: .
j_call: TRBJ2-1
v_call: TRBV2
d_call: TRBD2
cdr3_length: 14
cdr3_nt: TGTGCCAGCGCGGGACTAGCGGGAGCGGATGAGCAGTTCTTC
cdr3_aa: CASAGLAGADEQFF

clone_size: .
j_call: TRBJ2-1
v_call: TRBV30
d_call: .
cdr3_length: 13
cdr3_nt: TGTGCCTGGAGTCAAATAGTAAGGGGTGAGCAGTTCTTC
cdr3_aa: CAWSQIVRGEQFF

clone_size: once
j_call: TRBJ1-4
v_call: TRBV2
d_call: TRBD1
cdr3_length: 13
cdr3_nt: TGTGCCAGCGGGTCGGGACAGTTTGAAAAACTGTTTTTT
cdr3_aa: CASGSGQFEKLFF

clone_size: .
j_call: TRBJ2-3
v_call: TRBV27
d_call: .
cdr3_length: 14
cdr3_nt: TGTGCCAGCAGTTGGAGTTCTGGCACAGATACGCAGTATTTT
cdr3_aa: CASSWSSGTDTQYF

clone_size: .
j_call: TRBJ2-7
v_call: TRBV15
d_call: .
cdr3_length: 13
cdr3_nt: TGTGCCACCAGCAGAGGAGTCTCCTACGAGCAGTACTTC
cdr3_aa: CATSRGVSYEQYF

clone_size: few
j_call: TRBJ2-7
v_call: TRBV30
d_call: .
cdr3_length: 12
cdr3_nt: TGTGCCTGGAGCCACGACCGGGACAAATTGTACTTC
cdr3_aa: CAWSHDRDKLYF

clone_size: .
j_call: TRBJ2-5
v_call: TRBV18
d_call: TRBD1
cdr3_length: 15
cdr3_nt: TGTGCCAGCTCACCCGGGACAGGGAGAGGAGAGACCCAGTACTTC
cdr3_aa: CASSPGTGRGETQYF

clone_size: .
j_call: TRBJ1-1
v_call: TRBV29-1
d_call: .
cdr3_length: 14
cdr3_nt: TGCAGCGTTGAAAAGGGCAGGGCGAGCACTGAAGCTTTCTTT
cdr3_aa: CSVEKGRASTEAFF

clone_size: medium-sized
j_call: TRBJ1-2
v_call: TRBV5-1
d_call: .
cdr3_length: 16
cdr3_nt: TGCGCCAGCAGCCCCAACGAAGTCCAGGGGAGTGGACGCTACACCTTC
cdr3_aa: CASSPNEVQGSGRYTF

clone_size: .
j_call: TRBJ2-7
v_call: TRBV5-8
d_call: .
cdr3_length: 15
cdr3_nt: TGTGCCAGCAGCTTGGCCTCTGGGCAGGGCGCCGGGCAGTACTTC
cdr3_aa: CASSLASGQGAGQYF

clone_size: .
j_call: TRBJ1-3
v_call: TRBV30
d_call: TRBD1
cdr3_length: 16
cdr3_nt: TGTGCCTGGGACTCCGGGACAGGGTACTCTGGAAACACCATATATTTT
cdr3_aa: CAWDSGTGYSGNTIYF

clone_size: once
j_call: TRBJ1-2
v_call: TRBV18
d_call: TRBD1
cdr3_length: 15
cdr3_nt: TGTGCCAGCTCCGCACAGGGGGCGAACCCCTATGGCTACACCTTC
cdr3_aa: CASSAQGANPYGYTF